This entry features one T cell receptor (beta chain) sequence. This clonotype was picked up a small number of times. Its antigen is still unknown. The input lacks base qualities; no much larger clone sits a single base away. These data originate in a study of T cell repertoires in cytomegalovirus infection (dated by TCRdb to about 2019). Broadly, across the study: Donor HLA type was relevant to the analysis, because carriage of CMV infection together with the matching HLA type was indicated by public TCR beta signatures. Results the study describes overall, beyond this receptor: Carriers of CMV infection plus the relevant HLA type were discriminated by the cumulative frequency of public TCR beta family members in the study cohort and in an independent 352-donor cohort. The ex vivo response was dominated by HLA-C-restricted CMV-specific TCR beta clonotypes, which also provided the single most frequent clonotype in two of eight donors.

CDR3 length: 15 amino acids, cysteine to phenylalanine. Only the CDR3 portion is preserved as DNA: 45 bases, with reading frame beginning at the first base. V gives up 5 bases and J gives up 1 base, and the segment between their germline ends measures 12 bases. From the germline V gene, CDR1 is SGHAT and CDR2 is FQNNGV. This sample was sequenced with an Illumina HiSeq 1500. Through fastp at Q25 and MiXCR, TCRdb rebuilt clones from the public reads, retaining in-frame beta chains. Every distinct CDR3 protein forms one entry, paired with its most common genes and DNA. The sample table contains about 180,000 distinct CDR3 sequences; only one count was recorded for 13% to 15% of them. 27% of the sample belongs to the ten largest clones.

This TCR was recovered from a human donor in good health (CMV status not recorded). Some clones in this sample may be carry-over from other donors' samples. Sample: PBMCs. The V and J genes are TRBV11-2 and TRBJ1-3; confidence is insufficient to name the D gene. The CDR3 loop reads CASSPHAGSGNTIYF. The DNA reads as follows: TGTGCCAGCAGCCCTCACGCGGGGTCTGGAAACACCATATATTTT.